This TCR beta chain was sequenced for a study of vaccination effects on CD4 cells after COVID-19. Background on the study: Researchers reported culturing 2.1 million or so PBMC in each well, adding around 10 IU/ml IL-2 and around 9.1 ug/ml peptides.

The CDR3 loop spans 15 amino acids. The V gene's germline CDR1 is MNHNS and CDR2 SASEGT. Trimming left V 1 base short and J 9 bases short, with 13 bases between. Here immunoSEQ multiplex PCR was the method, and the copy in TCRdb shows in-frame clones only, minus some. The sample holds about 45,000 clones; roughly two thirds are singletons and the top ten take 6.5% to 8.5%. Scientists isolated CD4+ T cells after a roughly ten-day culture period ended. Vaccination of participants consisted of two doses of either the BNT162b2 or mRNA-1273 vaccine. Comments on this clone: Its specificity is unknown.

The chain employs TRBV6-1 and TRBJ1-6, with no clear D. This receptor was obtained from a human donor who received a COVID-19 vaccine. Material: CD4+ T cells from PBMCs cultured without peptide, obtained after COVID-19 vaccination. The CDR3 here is CASSEVLSSSSPLHF. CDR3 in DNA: TGTGCCAGCAGTGAAGTTCTTAGTTCATCTTCACCCCTCCACTTT.